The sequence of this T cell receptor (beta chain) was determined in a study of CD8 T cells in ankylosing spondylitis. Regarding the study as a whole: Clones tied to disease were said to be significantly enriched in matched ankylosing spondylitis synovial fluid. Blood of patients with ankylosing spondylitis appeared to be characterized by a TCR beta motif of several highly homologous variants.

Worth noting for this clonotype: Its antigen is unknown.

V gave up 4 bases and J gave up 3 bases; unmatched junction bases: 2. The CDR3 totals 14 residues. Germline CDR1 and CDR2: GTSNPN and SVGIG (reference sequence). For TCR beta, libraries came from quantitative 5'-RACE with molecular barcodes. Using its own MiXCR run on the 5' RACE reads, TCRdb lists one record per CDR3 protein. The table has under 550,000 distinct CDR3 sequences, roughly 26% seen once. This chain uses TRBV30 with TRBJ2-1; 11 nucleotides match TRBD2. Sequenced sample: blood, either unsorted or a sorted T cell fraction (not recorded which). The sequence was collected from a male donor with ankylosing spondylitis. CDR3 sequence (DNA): TGTGCCTGGATTAGCGGGAGGGTCTACAATGAGCAGTTCTTC. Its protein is CAWISGRVYNEQFF.